These 5 T cell receptor beta chains originate from one sample sequenced in a study of cytotoxic CD8 clonotypes in ibrutinib-treated CLL (TCRdb year 2021). The time point label, read with the paper, signifies: approximately 2 years on ibrutinib. Libraries came from the immunoSEQ multiplex PCR assay. TCRdb stores this immuneACCESS table with in-frame sequences only. Part of the clones is absent; in the studies checked, under half of the shortfall reflects unresolved V genes, and no reason is known for the rest. Across this sample there are some 130,000 clones, with roughly 80% seen only once. The ten largest clones add up to about 3.3% of the sample. The sample was PBMCs, taken after 24 months of ibrutinib treatment. These TCRs come from a human donor with chronic lymphocytic leukemia.

The J gene is TRBJ2-3, the V gene TRBV7-6; TRBD2 matches at 10 bases. V lost 4 bases, J lost 3 bases, and 7 bases stayed unmatched. This CDR3 contains 16 residues. CDR1 and CDR2 (germline): SGHVS, FNYEAQ. The CDR3 sequence is CASSSNPGLATDTQYF. The CDR3 nucleotides are TGTGCCAGCAGCTCTAACCCGGGACTAGCGACAGATACGCAGTATTTT.

The J gene is TRBJ1-2, the V gene TRBV15, with D maybe TRBD1 (6 bases). Germline CDR1 reads LNHNV; CDR2 reads YYDKDF (reference sequence). V lost 0 bases and J lost 4, with 15 bases in between. There are 16 residues in the CDR3. CDR3 region: CATSRDTLQGVYGYTF. The CDR3, as DNA: TGTGCCACCAGCAGAGATACCCTACAGGGAGTCTATGGCTACACCTTC.

The rearrangement uses TRBV19 and TRBJ1-2; TRBD1 might be the D (6 bases). Germline V gene lookup returns CDR1 LNHDA and CDR2 SQIVND (reference sequence). The germline V and J ends were trimmed by 1 base and 4 bases, with 13 bases remaining between them. This CDR3 contains 15 residues. The CDR3 DNA sequence: TGTGCCAGTAGTATAGGAGGGGGAGGTTTCTATGGCTACACCTTC. It specifies CASSIGGGGFYGYTF.

This clone has a handful of counts. The chain recombines TRBV7-8 with TRBJ2-2; 8 positions agree with TRBD2. The germline V gene has CDR1 SGHVS and CDR2 FQNEAQ. CDR3 length equals 15 residues. The V and J ends lost 5 bases and 0 bases, in that order; junction bases with no gene match: 2. The CDR3 DNA follows: TGTGCCAGCAGCCGGGAGGGACCGAACACCGGGGAGCTGTTTTTT. This codes for CASSREGPNTGELFF.

J is TRBJ2-1 and V is TRBV9; D might be TRBD1 (6 bases). Germline CDR1 and CDR2: SGDLS and YYNGEE. There are 16 residues in the CDR3. The V and J ends lost 0 bases and 9 bases respectively, with 19 bases between them. The CDR3 is CASSVAGVPVGGEQFF. The CDR3 DNA follows: TGTGCCAGCAGCGTAGCCGGTGTACCGGTAGGGGGTGAGCAGTTCTTC.